The 20 T cell receptor beta chains given below trace back to one sample, sequenced in a study of cytomegalovirus exposure and HLA in healthy donors. With 60 Vbeta and 13 Jbeta primers, the PCR was carried out. Assay used: immunoSEQ multiplex PCR; TCRdb lists only in-frame clones, some missing. Seen here are around 140,000 clones, approximately 82% observed once, and the top ten hold roughly 1.5%. The specimen was PBMCs. Every receptor here comes from a female donor in good health and CMV-seronegative.

The rearrangement joins TRBV7-3 to TRBJ2-3; no clear D gene. The CDR3 is 17 amino acids. Germline CDR1 reads SGHTA; CDR2 reads FQGTGA. Between the trimmed V and J ends, which lost 5 bases and 0 bases, there was a span of 18 bases. The CDR3: CASSLEDRRNSTDTQYF. As DNA, the CDR3 is TGTGCCAGCAGCCTCGAGGATAGGCGGAATAGCACAGATACGCAGTATTTT. The variable domain in full, with the rest retrieved from reference TRBV7-3 and TRBJ2-3, is GAGVSQTPSNKVTEKGKYVELRCDPISGHTALYWYRQSLGQGPEFLIYFQGTGAADDSGLPNDRFFAVRPEGSVSTLKIQRTERGDSAVYLCASSLEDRRNSTDTQYFGPGTRLTVL.

J is TRBJ1-1 and V is TRBV11-3; 8 bases line up with TRBD1. V shed 5 bases, J shed 5 bases, and the junction held 4 bases outside the gene matches. Germline CDR1 is SGHNT and CDR2 is YENEEA. This CDR3 contains 13 residues. The CDR3 sequence: CASSQGAGTEAFF. Written as DNA, the CDR3 is TGTGCCAGCAGCCAGGGGGCAGGAACTGAAGCTTTCTTT.

The chain joins TRBV28 to TRBJ2-7; maybe TRBD2 (7 bases). This CDR3 region has 14 residues. CDR1 is MDHEN and CDR2 is SYDVKM in the germline V gene. Trimming left V 6 bases short and J 5 bases short, with 17 bases between. The CDR3 DNA is TGTGCCAGCAGCCCCGGGGGCGGGAGCCACGAGCAGTACTTC. Translating gives CASSPGGGSHEQYF.

The chain is built from TRBV5-5 and TRBJ1-3; 8 nucleotides agree with TRBD1. Trimming removed 3 bases from V and 0 bases from J; junction bases left unmatched: 11. CDR3 size: 18 residues. CDR1 and CDR2 from the germline V gene are SGHKS and YYEKEE (reference sequence). DNA of the CDR3: TGTGCCAGCAGCTCCTATCCGACCGGGACAGGCTCTGGAAACACCATATATTTT. This sequence encodes CASSSYPTGTGSGNTIYF. The full variable domain, in which reference TRBV5-5 and TRBJ1-3 provide the parts outside the CDR3, is DAGVTQSPTHLIKTRGQQVTLRCSPISGHKSVSWYQQVLGQGPQFIFQYYEKEERGRGNFPDRFSARQFPNYSSELNVNALLLGDSALYLCASSSYPTGTGSGNTIYFGEGSWLTVV.

The chain uses TRBV9 and TRBJ1-4; D is possibly TRBD1 (6 bases). CDR1 and CDR2 from the germline V gene are SGDLS and YYNGEE. The V end was cut by 2 bases, the J end by 0 bases, with 14 bases between. There are 17 residues in the CDR3. DNA for the CDR3: TGTGCCAGCAGCGTCGAGGGGGTGGGTCCAACTAATGAAAAACTGTTTTTT. This translates into CASSVEGVGPTNEKLFF.

This clone was detected only a few times. This sample also contains other DNA sequences that code for the same CDR3. The CDR3 sequence is CACGRGMNTEAFF. The CDR3 nucleotides are TGTGCCTGCGGTAGGGGAATGAACACTGAAGCTTTCTTT. The V and J genes are TRBV19 and TRBJ1-1; perhaps TRBD1 as D (5 bases). Germline V gene data show CDR1 as LNHDA and CDR2 as SQIVND (reference sequence). With 11 bases removed from V and 0 bases from J, the gap between germline ends came to 13 bases. There are 13 residues in the CDR3.

The J gene is TRBJ1-5, the V gene TRBV5-1; D possibly corresponds to TRBD1 (5 bases). Trimming stripped 0 bases from V and 4 bases from J, with 11 bases between. CDR1 and CDR2 from the germline V gene are SGHRS and YFSETQ. This CDR3 is built from 15 residues. The CDR3 sequence is CASSLEPQGNQPQHF. The CDR3 DNA is TGCGCCAGCAGCTTGGAACCCCAGGGAAATCAGCCCCAGCATTTT.

The gene calls are TRBV6-6 and TRBJ1-2, with D possibly being TRBD1 (5 bases). Trimming left V 0 bases short and J 8 bases short, with 10 bases between. The CDR3 totals 13 residues. Germline V gene lookup returns CDR1 MNHNY and CDR2 SVGAGI (reference sequence). CDR3 sequence reads: CASSYSGEDGYTF. In DNA, the CDR3 is TGTGCCAGCAGTTACTCAGGGGAGGACGGCTACACCTTC.

The chain has TRBV7-9 and TRBJ1-2; the D gene is possibly TRBD1 (6 bases). Between the trimmed V and J ends, which lost 0 bases and 7 bases, there was a span of 15 bases. This CDR3 is built from 15 residues. Per germline, CDR1 SEHNR and CDR2 FQNEAQ (reference sequence). CDR3 region: CASSLAPEGEFGYTF. In DNA, the CDR3 is TGTGCCAGCAGCTTAGCGCCTGAGGGGGAGTTTGGCTACACCTTC.

The chain recombines TRBV5-1 with TRBJ1-1; 9 bases agree with TRBD1. V shed 2 bases, J shed 4 bases, and the junction held 6 bases outside the gene matches. The CDR3 is 15 residues long. The germline V gene encodes CDR1 SGHRS and CDR2 YFSETQ. The CDR3 reads CASSFTGTGITEAFF. In DNA form, the CDR3 reads TGCGCCAGCAGCTTTACCGGGACAGGGATCACTGAAGCTTTCTTT.

This clone was seen just once. V and J are TRBV5-1 and TRBJ2-3; 9 nucleotides align to TRBD2. The CDR3 has 17 residues. Germline trimming cut 4 bases from V and 0 bases from J; bases unmatched to any gene: 9. Germline V gives CDR1 SGHRS, CDR2 YFSETQ. CDR3: CASSRRTSASSTDTQYF. CDR3 nucleotide sequence: TGCGCCAGCAGCCGCAGGACTAGCGCATCTAGCACAGATACGCAGTATTTT.

The rearrangement uses TRBV6-5 and TRBJ1-1, with 8 bases identical to TRBD1. Germline V lookup: CDR1 MNHEY, CDR2 SVGAGI. The CDR3 spans 14 residues. V lost 8 bases, J lost 11 bases, and 16 bases stayed unmatched. CDR3 sequence reads: CASGTRQGTGRAFF. CDR3 nucleotides: TGTGCCAGCGGAACTCGACAGGGGACGGGGCGGGCTTTCTTT.

The chain is built from TRBV4-3 and TRBJ2-7, with D tentatively TRBD1 (5 bases). Between the trimmed V and J ends, which lost 1 base and 2 bases, there was a span of 15 bases. Germline V gene data show CDR1 as LGHNA and CDR2 as YSLEER. This CDR3 spans 16 amino acids. This chain's CDR3 is CASSQVYPQGPYEQYF. In DNA form, the CDR3 reads TGCGCCAGCAGCCAAGTTTATCCCCAGGGCCCCTACGAGCAGTACTTC.

J is TRBJ2-4 and V is TRBV14, with 9 bases aligning to TRBD1. Germline trimming cut 3 bases from V and 8 bases from J; bases unmatched to any gene: 5. The CDR3 spans 14 residues. Germline assignment: CDR1 SGHDN and CDR2 FVKESK. CDR3 region: CASSQGQGAYIQYF. CDR3 in DNA: TGTGCCAGCAGCCAGGGACAGGGTGCATACATTCAGTACTTC.

The gene calls are TRBV11-2 and TRBJ1-2; 8 bases agree with TRBD1. CDR1 is SGHAT and CDR2 is FQNNGV in the germline V gene. The J segment lost 8 bases and the V segment lost 0 bases, leaving 5 bases of the junction unmatched. There are 14 residues in the CDR3. The CDR3 DNA sequence: TGTGCCAGCAGCTTAGAGCGGACAGGGAGCGGCTACACCTTC. Its protein is CASSLERTGSGYTF.

This clone was counted only a few times. J is TRBJ2-1 and V is TRBV4-1; 7 positions match TRBD2. The length of the CDR3 is 17 residues. Germline CDR1 MGHRA, CDR2 YSYEKL. The V segment lost 4 bases and the J segment 0 bases; nucleotides outside the gene matches: 9. CDR3 nucleotides: TGCGCCAGCAGCCCCCGCGGGAGTTCGAGCTCCTACAATGAGCAGTTCTTC. This sequence encodes CASSPRGSSSSYNEQFF.

This chain links TRBV12-5 with TRBJ2-7; 7 bases match TRBD1. V shed 2 bases, J shed 4 bases, and the junction held 11 bases outside the gene matches. The germline V gene encodes CDR1 LGHNT and CDR2 FRNRAP. CDR3 length equals 16 residues. In DNA, the CDR3 is TGTGCTAGTGGTTTGCCACCGGGACAGCACCGATACGAGCAGTACTTC. It codes for CASGLPPGQHRYEQYF.

This rearrangement joins TRBV5-4 to TRBJ2-7, with D tentatively TRBD1 (6 bases). Trimming shortened V by 5 bases and J by 3 bases, and 9 bases separated the two germline ends. CDR3 length equals 12 residues. From germline, CDR1 is SGHNT and CDR2 YYREEE (reference sequence). The CDR3 loop is CASRGDNYEQYF. Here the CDR3 DNA reads TGTGCCAGCAGGGGGGACAACTACGAGCAGTACTTC.

About this clone: The junction shows a germline mismatch at one end, possibly a read error. Distinct nucleotide sequences in the sample also encode this CDR3. The chain has TRBV30 and TRBJ2-1; D call uncertain. CDR3 length equals 13 residues. Germline V gene sequence: CDR1 GTSNPN, CDR2 SVGIG (reference sequence). The CDR3 nucleotides read TGTGCCTGGAGTCCCGACTCGTACAATGAACAGTTCTTC. Its translation: CAWSPDSYNEQFF. The full variable domain, with the rest looked up from reference TRBV30 and TRBJ2-1, is SQTIHQWPATLVQPVGSPLSLECTVEGTSNPNLYWYRQAAGRGLQLLFYSVGIGQISSEVPQNLSASRPQDRQFILSSKKLLLSDSGFYLCAWSPDSYNEQFFGPGTRLTVL.

The rearrangement links TRBV4-2 to TRBJ1-4, with a tentative D call TRBD1 (6 bases). Trimming cost V 4 bases and J 1 base, with 13 bases left between them. The CDR3 covers 16 residues. Germline assignment: CDR1 LGHNA and CDR2 YNFKEQ. CDR3: CASSPGTTGTNEKLFF. The CDR3 bases are TGTGCCAGCAGCCCGGGAACGACAGGAACTAATGAAAAACTGTTTTTT.